These T cell receptor beta chains were read from a single sample in a study of cytomegalovirus exposure and HLA in healthy donors. This table comes from immunoSEQ multiplex PCR, and its TCRdb copy is limited to in-frame clones, with some not included. In the table there are 130,000 to 150,000 clones, more than 60% of which are singletons. What was sequenced was PBMCs. The source of these receptors is a male donor in good health and CMV-seronegative. Each CDR3 is given with its conserved first and last residue. The D gene is left open where the match is weak. Size is stated for part of the rows, as once, few or many counts, or as a class when the clone is expanded.

V: TRBV7-2
size: -
J: TRBJ1-1
D: -
DNA: TGTGCCAGCAGCTCGGCTACCGGGACACTGAACACTGAAGCTTTCTTT
CDR3: CASSSATGTLNTEAFF

V: TRBV6-1
size: -
J: TRBJ2-7
D: -
DNA: TGTGCCAGCAGCCAATCCTACTCCTACGAGCAGTACTTC
CDR3: CASSQSYSYEQYF

V: TRBV6-1
size: -
J: TRBJ2-7
D: -
DNA: TGTGCCAGCAGTGAAGCGCCGGGGGGCGGTTGCGAGCAGTACTTC
CDR3: CASSEAPGGGCEQYF

V: TRBV2
size: -
J: TRBJ2-2
D: TRBD1
DNA: TGTGCCATCAACTCTTTAGACAGGGAAGTCAGAGACACCGGGGAGCTGTTTTTT
CDR3: CAINSLDREVRDTGELFF

V: TRBV5-4
size: -
J: TRBJ2-2
D: TRBD2
DNA: TGTGCCAGCAGCGGAGGGACTAGCGGAGCCGGGGAGCTGTTTTTT
CDR3: CASSGGTSGAGELFF

V: TRBV7-9
size: -
J: TRBJ2-7
D: -
DNA: TGTTCCAGCAGCTCGGACAGCTCCCTGACTGACTTC
CDR3: CSSSSDSSLTDF

V: TRBV4-3
size: -
J: TRBJ2-7
D: TRBD2
DNA: TGCGCCAGCAGCCAAGATGTCGGGGGGAGGGAGTACTTC
CDR3: CASSQDVGGREYF

V: TRBV5-4
size: -
J: TRBJ1-2
D: TRBD1
DNA: TGTGCCAGCAGCGCCGGGACAGGCCACTATGGCTACACCTTC
CDR3: CASSAGTGHYGYTF

V: TRBV2
size: -
J: TRBJ1-4
D: -
DNA: TGTGCCAGCAGGGTCAGGGGTCCTAATGAAAAACTGTTTTTT
CDR3: CASRVRGPNEKLFF

V: TRBV7-9
size: once
J: TRBJ2-3
D: TRBD2
DNA: TGTGCCAGCAGCTCCCCTCGGGAGGGCCCCGAGGATACGCAGTATTTT
CDR3: CASSSPREGPEDTQYF

V: TRBV6-5
size: -
J: TRBJ1-6
D: -
DNA: TGTGCCAGCTCCAGGGGATATAATTCACCCCTCCACTTT
CDR3: CASSRGYNSPLHF

V: TRBV15
size: -
J: TRBJ2-5
D: -
DNA: TGTGCCACCAGCAGAGGGAGCGGAGGGGAGACCCAGTACTTC
CDR3: CATSRGSGGETQYF

V: TRBV19
size: -
J: TRBJ1-2
D: -
DNA: TGTGCCAGTAGTATAGACAAGCCCCCGGGGGGCTACACCTTC
CDR3: CASSIDKPPGGYTF

V: TRBV2
size: -
J: TRBJ2-3
D: TRBD1
DNA: TGTGCCAGCAACCCGACAGGGGTTGATACGCAGTATTTT
CDR3: CASNPTGVDTQYF

V: TRBV12-5
size: -
J: TRBJ1-4
D: -
DNA: TGTGCTAGTGGTACGGTAGGGAGGAGTGAAAAACTGTTTTTT
CDR3: CASGTVGRSEKLFF

V: TRBV15
size: -
J: TRBJ1-6
D: -
DNA: TGTGCCACCAGCAGGTGGGGGGAAGGTTCACCCCTCCACTTT
CDR3: CATSRWGEGSPLHF

V: TRBV23-1
size: -
J: TRBJ2-7
D: -
DNA: TGCGCCAGCAGTCCTAGGTACTTC
CDR3: CASSPRYF

V: TRBV6-7
size: few
J: TRBJ1-3
D: -
DNA: TGTGCCAGCAGTTACGGTGAGAGCTCTGGAAACACCATATATTTT
CDR3: CASSYGESSGNTIYF

V: TRBV4-1
size: -
J: TRBJ1-4
D: TRBD1
DNA: TGCGCCAGCTACGACCAGGGGGCAACTAATGAAAAACTGTTTTTT
CDR3: CASYDQGATNEKLFF

V: TRBV5-6
size: -
J: TRBJ1-1
D: -
DNA: TGTGCCAGCAGCGGAGGGACCGACTTCCAAGGGGACACTGAAGCTTTCTTT
CDR3: CASSGGTDFQGDTEAFF

V: TRBV5-1
size: -
J: TRBJ1-1
D: -
DNA: TGCGCCAGCAGCCTACGAGGACAGACGCGTCGGGCTTTCTTT
CDR3: CASSLRGQTRRAFF

V: TRBV5-1
size: -
J: TRBJ1-1
D: -
DNA: TGCGCCAGCAGCTTGGGAGGGGGAGTTGAAGCTTTCTTT
CDR3: CASSLGGGVEAFF

V: TRBV5-4
size: few
J: TRBJ1-2
D: -
DNA: TGTGCCAGCAGCTTGGCCCTTGGGACACCTAATGGCTACACCTTC
CDR3: CASSLALGTPNGYTF

V: TRBV5-4
size: -
J: TRBJ2-2
D: TRBD1
DNA: TGTGCCAGCCGAGCTTCCCGGACAGGGGCCGGGGAGCTGTTTTTT
CDR3: CASRASRTGAGELFF

V: TRBV4-3
size: -
J: TRBJ2-7
D: -
DNA: TGCGCCAGCAGCCAAGATCCCCAGGGGTACTACGAGCAGTACTTC
CDR3: CASSQDPQGYYEQYF

V: TRBV5-1
size: -
J: TRBJ2-5
D: TRBD2
DNA: TGCGCCAGCAGCAGGACCGGGACTAGCGGGGGAGAGACCCAGTACTTC
CDR3: CASSRTGTSGGETQYF

V: TRBV2
size: few
J: TRBJ1-5
D: -
DNA: TGTGCCAGCAGCGCTGTGGAGAATCAGCCCCAGCATTTT
CDR3: CASSAVENQPQHF

V: TRBV30
size: -
J: TRBJ1-1
D: TRBD1
DNA: TGTGCCTGGAGTGCCCACAGGGGATGGACTGAAGCTTTCTTT
CDR3: CAWSAHRGWTEAFF

V: TRBV2
size: -
J: TRBJ2-7
D: -
DNA: TGTGCCAGCAGTGACTGGGGCAGCCAGTACTTC
CDR3: CASSDWGSQYF

V: TRBV6-5
size: once
J: TRBJ1-1
D: -
DNA: TGTGCCAGCAGTTACTCTCTTTCCCTAAGCGCTTTCTTT
CDR3: CASSYSLSLSAFF

V: TRBV27
size: -
J: TRBJ2-1
D: -
DNA: TGTGCCAGCAGTTTAACAGGGGGGGATGAGCAGTTCTTC
CDR3: CASSLTGGDEQFF

V: TRBV2
size: -
J: TRBJ2-7
D: -
DNA: TGTGCCAGCAGTTTAACCTACGAGCAGTACTTC
CDR3: CASSLTYEQYF

V: TRBV6-5
size: once
J: TRBJ1-4
D: -
DNA: TGTGCCAGCAGTAACCGCGGAGAAAAACTGTTTTTT
CDR3: CASSNRGEKLFF

V: TRBV27
size: -
J: TRBJ2-1
D: -
DNA: TGTGCCAGCAGTTTGGCAGACTCCTACAATGAGCAGTTCTTC
CDR3: CASSLADSYNEQFF

V: TRBV7-6
size: -
J: TRBJ1-3
D: -
DNA: TGTGCCAGCAGCTTAGGCGGGAGGGACACCATATATTTT
CDR3: CASSLGGRDTIYF

V: TRBV9
size: -
J: TRBJ2-7
D: TRBD2
DNA: TGTGCCAGCAGCGGTGCCGGGACTACCTCCTACGAGCAGTACTTC
CDR3: CASSGAGTTSYEQYF